What follows are 30 T cell receptor beta chains derived from one specimen sequenced in a study of blood T cells in healthy people across ages (dated by TCRdb to about 2015). The receptor library was made with 5' RACE. The sequencer listed for this sample is Illumina HiSeq 2500. A second PCR of 7 to 11 cycles was performed with a sample-barcoded 5' primer and a J-beta primer mix. TCRdb reran the public reads through fastp at Q25 and MiXCR, keeping productive beta chains. Each entry is one CDR3 protein sequence, shown with its most common DNA and genes. The sample profile shows hundreds of thousands of distinct CDR3 sequences; 25% to 30% of them were found once. The ten most abundant clones make up around 3% of the sample. In addition, the sample was reused for a study of T cells of mothers and their children.

The specimen was blood. The receptors stem from a boy aged 5-17 years in good health.

This clonotype was observed a handful of times. The chain uses TRBV20-1 and TRBJ2-5, with 8 bases matching TRBD2. The end of the DNA fits TRBJ2-1 better, so the J call may be wrong. The CDR3 runs 15 residues. CDR1 and CDR2 from the germline V gene are DFQATT and SNEGSKA (reference sequence). The CDR3 region is CSALLAGTRYNEQFF. CDR3 bases: TGCAGTGCTTTGTTAGCGGGGACCCGCTACAATGAGCAGTTCTTC.

The chain links TRBV11-2 to TRBJ1-5, with D uncertain. The CDR3 has 13 amino acids. Trimming removed 3 bases at V and 7 bases at J, with 10 bases between. Germline V gene data show CDR1 as SGHAT and CDR2 as FQNNGV. The chain's CDR3 is CASSFDGRQPQHF. The CDR3 DNA sequence: TGTGCCAGCAGCTTTGACGGCCGACAGCCCCAGCATTTT.

The table lists this clonotype with a few counts. One end of the junction fails to match germline, which may point to a read error. The rearrangement links TRBV7-7 to TRBJ2-5, with D unresolved. This CDR3 contains 14 residues. Germline CDR1 and CDR2: SSHAT and FNYEAQ (reference sequence). In DNA, the CDR3 is TGTGCTAGCAGCTTAGGCACGCACCAAGAGACCCAGTACTTC. Its protein product is CASSLGTHQETQYF.

In this sample, this clonotype turned up many times. The V gene is TRBV29-1, the J gene TRBJ1-2; D not resolved. Germline V lookup: CDR1 SQVTM, CDR2 ANQGSEA. The CDR3 has 13 amino acids. V was pared by 7 bases and J by 7 bases, with 19 bases between. The CDR3 DNA is TGCAGCGCCGCCCCCACAGTCGGAGGTGGCTACACCTTC. Translated, it gives CSAAPTVGGGYTF.

In its sample, this clonotype was seen a few times. The chain links TRBV12-3 or TRBV12-4 to TRBJ1-4; D possibly corresponds to TRBD1 (6 bases). The CDR3 is made up of 15 amino acids. The germline V and J ends were trimmed by 3 bases and 8 bases, with 16 bases remaining between them. CDR3 region: CASSLGKQGGEKLFF. The DNA of the CDR3 is TGTGCCAGCAGTTTGGGAAAACAGGGCGGAGAAAAACTGTTTTTT.

The CDR3 DNA follows: TGCGCCAGCAGCTTGGAGCTAGCGGCCAATGAGCAGTTCTTC. Translating it yields CASSLELAANEQFF. This chain joins TRBV5-1 and TRBJ2-5, with 7 bases fitting TRBD2. TRBJ2-1 explains the end of the DNA better; the J call may be wrong. This CDR3 contains 14 residues. The germline CDR1 and CDR2 sequences are SGHRS and YFSETQ.

This clonotype was counted between two and nine times. This chain uses TRBV7-9 with TRBJ1-4, with 7 positions matching TRBD1. CDR1 and CDR2 (germline): SEHNR, FQNEAQ (reference sequence). This CDR3 is built from 17 residues. With V trimmed by 2 bases and J by 0 bases, 6 bases remained unmatched. The chain's CDR3 is CASSLRTGKSTNEKLFF. CDR3 nucleotides: TGTGCCAGCAGCTTAAGGACAGGAAAATCAACTAATGAAAAACTGTTTTTT.

This clonotype was counted only a few times. One end of the junction is discordant with germline, which a read error may explain. This chain connects TRBV4-1 to TRBJ2-5, with D perhaps matching TRBD1 or TRBD2 (5 bases each). Looked up from germline, CDR1 is MGHRA and CDR2 is YSYEKL. The CDR3 is 14 amino acids. The CDR3 DNA sequence: TGCGCCAGCAGCCAACAGGGCCTTGGGGAGATCCAGTACTTC. Its translation is CASSQQGLGEIQYF.

The chain recombines TRBV9 with TRBJ2-5; 7 positions match TRBD1. V shed 4 bases and J 5 bases; nucleotides not matched to a gene: 8. This CDR3 has 14 amino acids. CDR1 is SGDLS and CDR2 is YYNGEE in the germline V gene. CDR3 sequence reads: CASSPQGERETQYF. DNA for the CDR3: TGTGCCAGCAGCCCCCAGGGGGAGAGGGAGACCCAGTACTTC.

The V gene is TRBV5-1, the J gene TRBJ1-2, with D hard to call. V was clipped by 2 bases and J by 8 bases, with 16 bases between them. The CDR3 totals 14 residues. Per germline, CDR1 SGHRS and CDR2 YFSETQ. The CDR3 here is CASSFTREIGGYTF. The CDR3 nucleotides read TGCGCCAGCAGCTTCACTCGGGAAATAGGGGGCTACACCTTC. Full variable domain (remainder filled in from reference TRBV5-1 and TRBJ1-2): KAGVTQTPRYLIKTRGQQVTLSCSPISGHRSVSWYQQTPGQGLQFLFEYFSETQRNKGNFPGRFSGRQFSNSRSEMNVSTLELGDSALYLCASSFTREIGGYTFGSGTRLTVV.

This clonotype turned up a few times. The V gene is TRBV27, the J gene TRBJ2-1, with TRBD1 identical over 8 bases. This CDR3 comprises 16 residues. Trimming removed 6 bases from V and 6 bases from J; junction bases left unmatched: 13. Looked up from germline, CDR1 is MNHEY and CDR2 is SMNVEV (reference sequence). The CDR3 protein is CASSSPGGPQGNEQFF. CDR3 in DNA: TGTGCCAGCAGCTCCCCAGGGGGCCCCCAGGGCAATGAGCAGTTCTTC.

This clonotype was seen a few times. The chain links TRBV6-1 to TRBJ2-5; 10 positions match TRBD2. The CDR3 length is 15 residues. Germline values: CDR1 MNHNS, CDR2 SASEGT. Trimming removed 4 bases from V and 7 bases from J; junction bases left unmatched: 9. The CDR3 loop reads CASSGTSGAERTQYF. For the CDR3, the DNA is TGTGCCAGCAGTGGTACTAGCGGGGCTGAACGGACCCAGTACTTC.

The chain uses TRBV20-1 and TRBJ2-5, with D perhaps TRBD2 (6 bases). This CDR3 comprises 13 residues. V was pared by 7 bases and J by 11 bases, with 23 bases between. Looked up from germline, CDR1 is DFQATT and CDR2 is SNEGSKA (reference sequence). This CDR3 is CSVGRTATGEQYF. DNA for the CDR3: TGCAGTGTTGGCCGGACGGCCACGGGAGAGCAGTACTTC.

J is TRBJ1-2 and V is TRBV5-5; possibly TRBD1 for D (6 bases). From germline, CDR1 is SGHKS and CDR2 YYEKEE (reference sequence). The CDR3 has 15 residues. V lost 0 bases and J 4 bases, leaving 13 bases between the germline ends. The CDR3 coding sequence is TGTGCCAGCAGCTTGGGATTTTTGGGGGCCTATGGCTACACCTTC. This gives the protein CASSLGFLGAYGYTF.

The chain couples TRBV2 to TRBJ2-2; 10 nucleotides align to TRBD1. Trimming at V came to 5 bases and at J to 5 bases, leaving 5 bases not matched to a gene. The CDR3 is 15 residues long. Germline CDR1 SNHLY, CDR2 FYNNEI. CDR3 sequence: CASSKGQGRTGELFF. The CDR3, as DNA: TGTGCCAGCAGTAAGGGACAGGGGAGGACCGGGGAGCTGTTTTTT.

This clonotype occurred a few times. The chain combines TRBV7-2 with TRBJ2-5; 7 nucleotides match TRBD1. The better agreement between TRBJ2-7 and the DNA end casts doubt on the J call. CDR1 is SGHTA and CDR2 is FQGNSA in the germline V gene. The CDR3 covers 15 residues. This CDR3 is CASSARGSLTYEQYF. The CDR3 DNA reads TGTGCCAGCAGCGCCAGGGGGTCCCTGACCTACGAGCAGTACTTC.

The V gene is TRBV14, the J gene TRBJ1-1; D gene ambiguous. Germline V gene data show CDR1 as SGHDN and CDR2 as FVKESK. There are 14 residues in the CDR3. Trimming left V 1 base short and J 1 base short, with 7 bases between. The CDR3, as DNA: TGTGCCAGCAGCCAAGTTCTGGGGAACACTGAAGCTTTCTTT. Protein product: CASSQVLGNTEAFF.

The rearrangement links TRBV5-1 to TRBJ2-7; the D gene is possibly TRBD1 (5 bases). Trimming cost V 2 bases and J 2 bases, with 11 bases left between them. This CDR3 has 14 residues. Looked up from germline, CDR1 is SGHRS and CDR2 is YFSETQ. The CDR3 loop reads CASSLDSSPYEQYF. DNA for the CDR3: TGCGCCAGCAGCTTAGACAGTTCCCCCTACGAGCAGTACTTC.

The gene calls are TRBV7-2 and TRBJ1-1; a weak D match, TRBD1 (5 bases). The CDR3 has 15 residues. V lost 8 bases and J 3 bases, leaving 19 bases between the germline ends. CDR1 and CDR2 (germline): SGHTA, FQGNSA. Written as DNA, the CDR3 is TGTGCCAGCCTTATTGAGGGGCAATGGGACACTGAAGCTTTCTTT. Translated, it gives CASLIEGQWDTEAFF.

This chain links TRBV9 with TRBJ1-2; D not certain. V lost 2 bases to trimming and J lost 0 bases, with 14 bases between them. This CDR3 contains 16 residues. Germline-derived CDR1 and CDR2 are SGDLS and YYNGEE. The CDR3 sequence is CASSVPREGANYGYTF. In nucleotides, the CDR3 is TGTGCCAGCAGCGTCCCCCGGGAGGGAGCTAACTATGGCTACACCTTC. Full variable domain (outside the CDR3, taken from reference TRBV9 and TRBJ1-2): DSGVTQTPKHLITATGQRVTLRCSPRSGDLSVYWYQQSLDQGLQFLIQYYNGEERAKGNILERFSAQQFPDLHSELNLSSLELGDSALYFCASSVPREGANYGYTFGSGTRLTVV.

The genes are TRBV5-5 and TRBJ1-1, with TRBD1 matching 12 bases. The CDR3 extends over 17 amino acids. Germline V gene lookup returns CDR1 SGHKS and CDR2 YYEKEE (reference sequence). J lost 5 bases, V lost 4 bases, and 12 bases had no gene match. CDR3 nucleotides: TGTGCCAGCAGCCAGACACCGGGACAGGGGGCGAGGACTGAAGCTTTCTTT. Protein product: CASSQTPGQGARTEAFF.

This chain joins TRBV5-5 and TRBJ2-1, with 8 bases aligning to TRBD1. J gave up 6 bases and V 6 bases, and 11 bases lay outside the gene matches. The CDR3 runs to 15 residues. CDR1 is SGHKS, CDR2 YYEKEE, per germline (reference sequence). CDR3 coding DNA: TGTGCCAGCACCCCGAGGACAGGGACACTCAATGAGCAGTTCTTC. It translates to CASTPRTGTLNEQFF. The full variable domain, in which reference TRBV5-5 and TRBJ2-1 provide the parts outside the CDR3, is DAGVTQSPTHLIKTRGQQVTLRCSPISGHKSVSWYQQVLGQGPQFIFQYYEKEERGRGNFPDRFSARQFPNYSSELNVNALLLGDSALYLCASTPRTGTLNEQFFGPGTRLTVL.

CDR3 bases: TGTGCCAGCAGTGCAGGGGAGAATTCACCCCTCCACTTT. Its protein product is CASSAGENSPLHF. This chain links TRBV6-4 with TRBJ1-6, with D possibly matching TRBD1 (6 bases). Looked up from germline, CDR1 is MRHNA and CDR2 is SNTAGT. The CDR3 has 13 residues. The ends were cut back, 4 bases at V and 7 bases at J, with 8 bases in the middle.

The chain combines TRBV29-1 with TRBJ2-7; D remains unclear. This CDR3 has 13 amino acids. Per germline, CDR1 SQVTM and CDR2 ANQGSEA. Trimming took 4 bases from V and 3 from J, leaving 13 bases between them. The CDR3 DNA is TGCAGCGTTGGACTTGCGATAAACTACGAGCAGTACTTC. Amino acid sequence: CSVGLAINYEQYF.

The chain joins TRBV20-1 to TRBJ1-6; no clear D. This CDR3 region has 15 residues. Trimming cost V 2 bases and J 5 bases, with 13 bases left between them. The germline gives CDR1 DFQATT, CDR2 SNEGSKA (reference sequence). CDR3 nucleotides: TGCAGTGCTAGAAAGGGAGCGGCAGATAATTCACCCCTCCACTTT. This gives the protein CSARKGAADNSPLHF.

Regarding this clonotype: This sequence may be a read error, since a much larger clone differs from it by one base. The chain is built from TRBV20-1 and TRBJ2-5; a weak D match, TRBD2 (6 bases). The DNA end is a closer match to TRBJ2-7, so the J assignment may be wrong. CDR1 and CDR2 (germline): DFQATT, SNEGSKA (reference sequence). The CDR3 is 15 residues long. CDR3 loop: CSAGGAGQVGDEQYF. The CDR3 nucleotides are TGCAGTGCTGGAGGGGCGGGCCAAGTGGGGGACGAGCAGTACTTC.

This clonotype was observed a few times. The chain is built from TRBV5-1 and TRBJ1-1, with no clear D. This CDR3 is 15 amino acids long. The germline V gene has CDR1 SGHRS and CDR2 YFSETQ. Trimming took 4 bases from V and 3 from J, leaving 16 bases between them. CDR3 loop: CASSPSATWYTEAFF. DNA for the CDR3: TGCGCCAGCAGCCCTTCAGCTACCTGGTACACTGAAGCTTTCTTT.

This clonotype was recorded a few times. The CDR3 protein is CASSSARGTGDEKLFF. CDR3 DNA sequence: TGTGCCAGCAGCTCGGCCCGAGGGACAGGGGATGAAAAACTGTTTTTT. The rearrangement joins TRBV7-9 to TRBJ1-4, with 10 bases fitting TRBD1. Trimming at V came to 4 bases and at J to 6 bases, leaving 8 bases not matched to a gene. The CDR3 length is 16 residues. Germline values: CDR1 SEHNR, CDR2 FQNEAQ (reference sequence).

This chain uses TRBV12-3 or TRBV12-4 with TRBJ2-7; the match to TRBD1 covers 9 bases. V was pared by 5 bases and J by 3 bases, with 8 bases of the junction left unmatched. The CDR3 extends over 15 amino acids. As DNA, the CDR3 is TGTGCCAGCAGTACCGGACAGGGGTGGGACTACGAGCAGTACTTC. It codes for CASSTGQGWDYEQYF.

This rearrangement joins TRBV12-3 or TRBV12-4 to TRBJ1-1, with D possibly being TRBD1 (6 bases). CDR3 size: 16 residues. V lost 5 bases and J 1 base, leaving 17 bases between the germline ends. The CDR3 loop reads CASSPDRLAENTEAFF. The CDR3 DNA is TGTGCCAGCAGTCCCGACAGGTTAGCGGAGAACACTGAAGCTTTCTTT.